This entry is about one T cell receptor (beta chain). The sample belongs to a study of blood T cell repertoires in COVID-19. As for the study in general: PBMCs, B-cell-depleted T cells, or T cells provided the cDNA or gDNA that made up the material.

Germline CDR1 and CDR2: SQVTM and ANQGSEA. The V end lost 6 bases, the J end lost 5 bases, and 13 bases lay between the germline ends. The CDR3 covers 12 residues. As handled by the study authors: Estimated nucleated cell counts came from reference gene primer amplification. Using immunoSEQ multiplex PCR, the repertoire was profiled, and TCRdb retains in-frame clones only, with some absent. V and J calls and clone size are copied from that table; D and trimming were computed from the DNA. The sample yields fewer than 60,000 clones, roughly 79% seen once. The chain recombines TRBV29-1 with TRBJ1-2; maybe TRBD1 (5 bases). This clonotype was obtained from a man in his 60s with acute or convalescent COVID-19. Material: peripheral blood. CDR3 residues: CSVPGKSYGYTF. The CDR3 DNA reads as TGCAGCGTGCCAGGGAAATCTTATGGCTACACCTTC.